These 20 T cell receptor beta chains originate from one sample sequenced in a study of OX40 agonist ivuxolimab in advanced cancers. Sequencing used immunoSEQ multiplex PCR; TCRdb keeps in-frame clones, though not all of them. The repertoire holds roughly 20,000 clones, with roughly four fifths as singletons. Here the sequenced sample was CD4+ or CD8+ T cells sorted from blood, taken in a trial of the OX40 agonist ivuxolimab. These receptors all stem from an adult with an advanced solid tumor such as melanoma, head and neck, liver or kidney cancer.

V and J are TRBV28 and TRBJ2-3, with 11 bases matching TRBD2. CDR3 size: 16 residues. Germline V gene lookup returns CDR1 MDHEN and CDR2 SYDVKM. The V gene end was trimmed by 3 bases and the J gene end by 7 bases; junction bases not matched to a gene: 9. CDR3 DNA: TGTGCCAGCAGTTTGGAAACTAGCGGGGGAACGAATACGCAGTATTTT. This gives the protein CASSLETSGGTNTQYF.

V is TRBV27 and J is TRBJ2-1, with D unresolved. The CDR3 consists of 14 residues. In germline, CDR1 is MNHEY, CDR2 SMNVEV (reference sequence). V lost 8 bases to trimming and J lost 0 bases, with 11 bases between them. The CDR3 spells CASRRSSSYNEQFF. In DNA form, the CDR3 reads TGTGCCAGCCGTAGGTCGAGCTCCTACAATGAGCAGTTCTTC.

About this clone itself: An end of the junction differs from the germline gene, which may be a read error. The chain couples TRBV28 to TRBJ1-5; the D gene is possibly TRBD1 (5 bases). CDR1 MDHEN and CDR2 SYDVKM come from the germline V gene. This CDR3 is built from 12 residues. CDR3: CASSIGSLGGYF. The CDR3, as DNA: TGTGCCAGCAGCATAGGCAGTCTGGGGGGATATTTT.

The CDR3 nucleotides read TGTGCCAGCAGCTTAGGTTTAAGCGAGCAGTACTTC. It encodes CASSLGLSEQYF. The rearrangement links TRBV7-2 to TRBJ2-7; D remains ambiguous. The CDR3 length is 12 residues. The V end lost 1 base, the J end lost 6 bases, and 7 bases lay between the germline ends. Germline CDR1 SGHTA, CDR2 FQGNSA.

J is TRBJ2-1 and V is TRBV7-6, with D possibly being TRBD2 (5 bases). V dropped 6 bases and J dropped 0 bases, with 15 bases sitting between them. Germline CDR1 and CDR2: SGHVS and FNYEAQ. The CDR3 runs to 16 residues. Written as DNA, the CDR3 is TGTGCCAGCAGTCGAAACAGCGGAAGCTCCTACAATGAGCAGTTCTTC. Amino acids: CASSRNSGSSYNEQFF.

This clone was detected only once. This chain connects TRBV28 to TRBJ2-1; no reliable D call. CDR1 MDHEN and CDR2 SYDVKM come from the germline V gene. CDR3 length: 14 residues. Trimming left V 3 bases short and J 4 bases short, with 10 bases between. The CDR3 here is CASSLGHLYNEQFF. CDR3 sequence (DNA): TGTGCCAGCAGTTTGGGCCACCTATACAATGAGCAGTTCTTC.

As to this clone: At one end the junction does not follow the germline gene, possibly because of a read error. The CDR3 reads CASSRNIRAYNSPLHF. CDR3 sequence (DNA): TGCGCCAGCAGCCGCAACATACGGGCCTACAATTCACCCCTCCACTTT. The chain employs TRBV5-1 and TRBJ1-6; D not resolved. Germline V gene sequence: CDR1 SGHRS, CDR2 YFSETQ. The CDR3 totals 16 residues.

This chain links TRBV7-2 with TRBJ2-7; the match to TRBD2 covers 9 bases. V lost 3 bases to trimming and J lost 7 bases; unmatched junction nucleotides: 19. CDR1 SGHTA and CDR2 FQGNSA come from the germline V gene. The CDR3 covers 18 residues. CDR3 coding DNA: TGTGCCAGCAGCTTTAATACACTAGCGGGCACAACCCCGAGAGAGCAGTACTTC. Amino acid sequence: CASSFNTLAGTTPREQYF.

The rearrangement uses TRBV19 and TRBJ2-5; D is possibly TRBD2 (6 bases). The DNA end favors TRBJ2-7, so the J call may be wrong. From germline, CDR1 is LNHDA and CDR2 SQIVND (reference sequence). The CDR3 runs 17 residues. The CDR3 protein is CASSIGRRAGSSYEQYF. As DNA, the CDR3 is TGTGCCAGTAGTATAGGTCGTCGCGCGGGGAGCTCCTACGAGCAGTACTTC.

The chain links TRBV28 to TRBJ2-3, with 13 nucleotides matching TRBD2. The germline V gene encodes CDR1 MDHEN and CDR2 SYDVKM. The J segment lost 2 bases and the V segment lost 5 bases, leaving 7 bases of the junction unmatched. The CDR3 runs 17 residues. The CDR3, as DNA: TGTGCCAGCAGTCCGACGGGACTAGCGGGGTTCACAGATACGCAGTATTTT. Translating gives CASSPTGLAGFTDTQYF.

This chain's CDR3 is CASSLTGTGGSYGYTF. The DNA for the CDR3 is TGTGCCAGCAGCCTTACCGGGACGGGAGGGTCCTATGGCTACACCTTC. The chain joins TRBV7-3 to TRBJ1-2; TRBD1 is a possible D gene (5 bases). The ends were cut back, 5 bases at V and 4 bases at J, with 20 bases in the middle. CDR1 is SGHTA, CDR2 FQGTGA, per germline. The CDR3 has 16 amino acids.

In its sample, this clone was seen once. The chain has TRBV5-1 and TRBJ2-1; TRBD2 matches at 9 bases. Germline values: CDR1 SGHRS, CDR2 YFSETQ. J lost 9 bases, V lost 0 bases, and 10 bases had no gene match. The CDR3 consists of 16 residues. The CDR3 sequence: CASSLVVSGSSTEQFF. The CDR3 region has the DNA TGCGCCAGCAGCTTGGTAGTTAGCGGGAGCTCTACTGAGCAGTTCTTC.

This chain joins TRBV6-5 and TRBJ2-3; 7 positions match TRBD1. Looked up from germline, CDR1 is MNHEY and CDR2 is SVGAGI. V gave up 4 bases and J gave up 2 bases; unmatched junction bases: 6. The CDR3 extends over 15 amino acids. The CDR3 here is CASSLTGVITDTQYF. CDR3 sequence (DNA): TGTGCCAGCAGTTTAACAGGGGTAATCACAGATACGCAGTATTTT.

The chain carries TRBV10-1 and TRBJ2-3, with 8 bases identical to TRBD1. V shed 2 bases, J shed 1 base, and the junction held 5 bases outside the gene matches. CDR1 is WNHNN and CDR2 is SYGVQD in the germline V gene (reference sequence). The CDR3 loop spans 16 amino acids. The CDR3 loop is CASSEGLGQGTDTQYF. The CDR3 nucleotides read TGCGCCAGCAGTGAGGGGCTGGGACAGGGCACAGATACGCAGTATTTT.

This sequence joins TRBV13 and TRBJ1-2; no reliable D call. This CDR3 comprises 14 residues. The V end lost 2 bases, the J end lost 2 bases, and 9 bases lay between the germline ends. Looked up from germline, CDR1 is PRHDT and CDR2 is FYEKMQ (reference sequence). The CDR3 DNA follows: TGTGCCAGCAGCTTAAACTGGCAGAACTATGGCTACACCTTC. Its protein is CASSLNWQNYGYTF.

This chain connects TRBV9 to TRBJ1-1, with D unresolved. Trimming took off 4 bases at V and 0 bases at J, with 10 bases between the two ends. The CDR3 length is 14 residues. Germline CDR1 SGDLS, CDR2 YYNGEE. The DNA for the CDR3 is TGTGCCAGCAGCCCTACATCAGTGAACACTGAAGCTTTCTTT. This gives the protein CASSPTSVNTEAFF.

The J gene is TRBJ2-1, the V gene TRBV25-1, with TRBD2 matching over 7 bases. The CDR3 totals 13 residues. Germline CDR1 and CDR2: MGHDK and SYGVNS. J lost 3 bases, V lost 8 bases, and 4 bases had no gene match. The CDR3 DNA follows: TGTGCCAGCGGACTAGGGGACTACAATGAGCAGTTCTTC. Amino acid sequence: CASGLGDYNEQFF. Together with reference TRBV25-1 and TRBJ2-1, the CDR3 gives the full variable domain: EADIYQTPRYLVIGTGKKITLECSQTMGHDKMYWYQQDPGMELHLIHYSYGVNSTEKGDLSSESTVSRIRTEHFPLTLESARPSHTSQYLCASGLGDYNEQFFGPGTRLTVL.

The rearrangement uses TRBV5-1 and TRBJ1-1, with D maybe TRBD1 (6 bases). The CDR3 loop spans 17 amino acids. With 4 bases removed from V and 3 bases from J, the gap between germline ends came to 22 bases. Germline V lookup: CDR1 SGHRS, CDR2 YFSETQ. CDR3 residues: CASSPGGQYKSDTEAFF. Written as DNA, the CDR3 is TGCGCCAGCAGCCCTGGGGGACAATACAAATCTGACACTGAAGCTTTCTTT.

The CDR3 nucleotides are TGTGCCTGGAGTGTAGGGGGCCAGCCCCAGCATTTT. Protein product: CAWSVGGQPQHF. The chain uses TRBV30 and TRBJ1-5; 7 bases agree with TRBD1. The CDR3 loop spans 12 amino acids. Germline CDR1 GTSNPN, CDR2 SVGIG (reference sequence). After removal of 0 bases from V and 7 bases from J, the junction contained 0 bases not matched to a gene.

The CDR3 is CASSLSLSGYTF. The CDR3 nucleotides are TGTGCCAGCAGTTTATCTCTATCCGGCTACACCTTC. The chain employs TRBV2 and TRBJ1-2; D is unclear. V lost 5 bases and J 8 bases, leaving 12 bases between the germline ends. This CDR3 is 12 amino acids long. Germline V gene lookup returns CDR1 SNHLY and CDR2 FYNNEI.